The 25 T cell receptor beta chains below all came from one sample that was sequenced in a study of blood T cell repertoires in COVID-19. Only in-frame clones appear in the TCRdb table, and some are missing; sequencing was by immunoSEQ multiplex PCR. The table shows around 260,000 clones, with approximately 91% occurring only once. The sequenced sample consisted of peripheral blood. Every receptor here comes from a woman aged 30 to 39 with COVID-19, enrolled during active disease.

The CDR3 spells CASSRTGEGYTF. CDR3 coding DNA: TGTGCCAGCAGTCGGACAGGGGAGGGATACACCTTC. V is TRBV6-5 and J is TRBJ1-2, with 9 bases that match TRBD1. The CDR3 consists of 12 residues. The junction had 6 bases not matched to a gene; V was cut back by 5 bases and J by 11 bases. CDR1 is MNHEY and CDR2 is SVGAGI in the germline V gene.

The CDR3 loop reads CASSSTPGVLNTIYF. In nucleotides, the CDR3 is TGTGCCAGCAGCTCTACCCCGGGGGTGCTGAACACCATATATTTT. The chain employs TRBV7-9 and TRBJ1-3; a possible D gene is TRBD1 (5 bases). V was shortened by 4 bases and J by 7 bases, with 17 bases between the two germline ends. This CDR3 contains 15 residues. CDR1 is SEHNR, CDR2 FQNEAQ, per germline (reference sequence).

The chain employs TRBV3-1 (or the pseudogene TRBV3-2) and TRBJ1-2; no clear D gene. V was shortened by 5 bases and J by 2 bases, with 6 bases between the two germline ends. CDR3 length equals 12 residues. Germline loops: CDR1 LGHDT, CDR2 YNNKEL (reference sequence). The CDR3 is CASSAVNYGYTF. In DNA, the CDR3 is TGTGCCAGCAGCGCAGTCAACTATGGCTACACCTTC.

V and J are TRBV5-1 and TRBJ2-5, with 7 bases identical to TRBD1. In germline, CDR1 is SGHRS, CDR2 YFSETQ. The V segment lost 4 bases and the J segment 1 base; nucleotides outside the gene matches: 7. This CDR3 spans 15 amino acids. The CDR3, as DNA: TGCGCCAGCAGCATATTGACAGGGCTCCAAGAGACCCAGTACTTC. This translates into CASSILTGLQETQYF.

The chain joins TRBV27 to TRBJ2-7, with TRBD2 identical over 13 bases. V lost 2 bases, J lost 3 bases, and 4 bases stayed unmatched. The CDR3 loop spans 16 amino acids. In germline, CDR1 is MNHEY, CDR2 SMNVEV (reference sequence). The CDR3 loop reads CASSLEGTSGNYEQYF. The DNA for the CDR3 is TGTGCCAGCAGTTTAGAGGGGACTAGCGGGAACTACGAGCAGTACTTC.

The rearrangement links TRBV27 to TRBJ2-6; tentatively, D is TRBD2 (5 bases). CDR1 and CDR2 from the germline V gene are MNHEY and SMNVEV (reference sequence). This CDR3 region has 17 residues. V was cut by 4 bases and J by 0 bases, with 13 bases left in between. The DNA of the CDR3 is TGTGCCAGCAGTTCGTCGGGGTTAAGCTCTGGGGCCAACGTCCTGACTTTC. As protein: CASSSSGLSSGANVLTF.

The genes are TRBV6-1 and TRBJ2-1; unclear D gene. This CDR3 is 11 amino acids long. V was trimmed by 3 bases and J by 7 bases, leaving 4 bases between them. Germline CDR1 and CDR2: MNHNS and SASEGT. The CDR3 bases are TGTGCCAGCAGTGACAGGAATGAGCAGTTCTTC. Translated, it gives CASSDRNEQFF.

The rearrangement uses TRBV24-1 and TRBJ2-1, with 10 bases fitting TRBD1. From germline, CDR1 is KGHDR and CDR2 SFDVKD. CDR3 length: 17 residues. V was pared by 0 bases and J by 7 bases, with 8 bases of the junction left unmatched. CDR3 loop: CATSDLRVGDRGNEQFF. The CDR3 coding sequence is TGTGCCACCAGTGATTTGCGGGTAGGGGACAGGGGAAATGAGCAGTTCTTC.

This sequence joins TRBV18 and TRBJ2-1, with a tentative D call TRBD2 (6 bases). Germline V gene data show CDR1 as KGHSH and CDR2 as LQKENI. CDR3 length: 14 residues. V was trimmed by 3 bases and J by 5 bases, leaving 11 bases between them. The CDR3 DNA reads TGTGCCAGCTCACCCGCGCGGGGCCACAATGAGCAGTTCTTC. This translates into CASSPARGHNEQFF.

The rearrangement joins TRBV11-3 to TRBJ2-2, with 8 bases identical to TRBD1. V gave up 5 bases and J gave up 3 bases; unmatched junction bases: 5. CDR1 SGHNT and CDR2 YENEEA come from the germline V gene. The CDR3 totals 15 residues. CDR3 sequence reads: CASSPTGGDTGELFF. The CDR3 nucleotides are TGTGCCAGCAGCCCTACAGGGGGTGACACCGGGGAGCTGTTTTTT.

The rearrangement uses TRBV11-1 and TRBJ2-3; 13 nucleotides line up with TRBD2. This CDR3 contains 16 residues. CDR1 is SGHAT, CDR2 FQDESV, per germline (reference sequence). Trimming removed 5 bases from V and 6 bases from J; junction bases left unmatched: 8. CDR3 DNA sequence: TGTGCCAGCAGCAAGGGACTAGCGGGACAGGCGGATACGCAGTATTTT. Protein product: CASSKGLAGQADTQYF.

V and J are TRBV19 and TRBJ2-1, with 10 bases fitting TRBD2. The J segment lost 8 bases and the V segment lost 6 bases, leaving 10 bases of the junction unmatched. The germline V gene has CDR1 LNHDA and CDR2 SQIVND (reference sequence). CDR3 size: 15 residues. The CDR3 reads CASSIQREGFHEQFF. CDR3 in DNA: TGTGCCAGTAGCATTCAGCGGGAGGGGTTCCATGAGCAGTTCTTC.

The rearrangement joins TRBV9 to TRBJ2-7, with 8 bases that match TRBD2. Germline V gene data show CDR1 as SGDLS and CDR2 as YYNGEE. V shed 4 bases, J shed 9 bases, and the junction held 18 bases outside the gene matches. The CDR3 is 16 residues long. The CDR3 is CASSTDAFSGDTGQYF. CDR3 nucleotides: TGTGCCAGCAGCACCGACGCCTTTAGCGGGGATACTGGGCAGTACTTC.

CDR3 DNA sequence: TGTGCCAGTAGTATAGAACTACGCGGGAGAGATACGCAGTATTTT. Protein: CASSIELRGRDTQYF. The genes are TRBV19 and TRBJ2-3; 7 bases agree with TRBD2. Germline CDR1 is LNHDA and CDR2 is SQIVND (reference sequence). Unmatched junction bases numbered 5, after V lost 0 bases and J lost 5 bases. The CDR3 covers 15 residues.

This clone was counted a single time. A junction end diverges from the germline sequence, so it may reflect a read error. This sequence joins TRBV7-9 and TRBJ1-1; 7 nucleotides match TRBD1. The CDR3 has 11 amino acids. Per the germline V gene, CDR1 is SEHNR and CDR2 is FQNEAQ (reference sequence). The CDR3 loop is CASSVRDSREF. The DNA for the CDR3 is TGTGCCAGCAGCGTCCGGGACAGTAGAGAGTTT.

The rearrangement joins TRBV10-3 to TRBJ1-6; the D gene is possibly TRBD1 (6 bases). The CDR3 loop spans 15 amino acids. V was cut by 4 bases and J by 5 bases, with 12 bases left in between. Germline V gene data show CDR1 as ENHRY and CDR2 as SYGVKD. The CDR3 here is CAISGSGADNSPLHF. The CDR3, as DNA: TGTGCCATCAGTGGTTCAGGGGCCGATAATTCACCCCTCCACTTT.

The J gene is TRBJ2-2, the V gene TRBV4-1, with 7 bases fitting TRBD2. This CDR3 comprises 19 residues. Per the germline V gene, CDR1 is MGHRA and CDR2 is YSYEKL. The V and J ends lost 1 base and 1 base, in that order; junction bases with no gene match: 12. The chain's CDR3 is CASSQGILPSGKNTGELFF. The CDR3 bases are TGCGCCAGCAGCCAAGGGATACTCCCCAGCGGGAAGAACACCGGGGAGCTGTTTTTT.

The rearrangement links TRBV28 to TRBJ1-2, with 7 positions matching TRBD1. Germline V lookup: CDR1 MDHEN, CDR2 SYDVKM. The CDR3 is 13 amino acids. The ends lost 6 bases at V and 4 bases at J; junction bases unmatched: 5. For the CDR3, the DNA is TGTGCCAGCAGATCCCGGGACAGCTATGGCTACACCTTC. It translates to CASRSRDSYGYTF.

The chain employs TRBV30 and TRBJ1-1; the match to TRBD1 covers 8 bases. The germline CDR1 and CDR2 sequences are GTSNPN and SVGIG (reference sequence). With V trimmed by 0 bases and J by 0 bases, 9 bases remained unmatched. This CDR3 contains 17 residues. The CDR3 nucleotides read TGTGCCTGGAGTGTACCCCGGACAGGGATCATGAACACTGAAGCTTTCTTT. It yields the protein CAWSVPRTGIMNTEAFF.

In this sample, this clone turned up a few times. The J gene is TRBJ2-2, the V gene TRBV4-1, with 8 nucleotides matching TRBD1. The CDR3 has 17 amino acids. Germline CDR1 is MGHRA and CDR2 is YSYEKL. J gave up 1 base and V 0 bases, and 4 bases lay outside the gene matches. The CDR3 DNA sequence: TGCGCCAGCAGCCAAGACCATGGACAGGGGAACACCGGGGAGCTGTTTTTT. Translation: CASSQDHGQGNTGELFF.

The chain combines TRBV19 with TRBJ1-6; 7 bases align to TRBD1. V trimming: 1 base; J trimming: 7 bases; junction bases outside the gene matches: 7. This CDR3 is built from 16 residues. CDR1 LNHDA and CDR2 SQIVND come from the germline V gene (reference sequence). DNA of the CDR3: TGTGCCAGTAGTATAGGAGGGGGCGCGACGAATTCACCCCTCCACTTT. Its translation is CASSIGGGATNSPLHF.

The chain's CDR3 is CATRPGQGVGYGYTF. In DNA form, the CDR3 reads TGTGCCACCCGACCGGGACAGGGGGTAGGCTATGGCTACACCTTC. The chain employs TRBV10-3 and TRBJ1-2; 11 bases match TRBD1. V trimming: 10 bases; J trimming: 4 bases; junction bases outside the gene matches: 11. Germline-derived CDR1 and CDR2 are ENHRY and SYGVKD. This CDR3 is 15 amino acids long.

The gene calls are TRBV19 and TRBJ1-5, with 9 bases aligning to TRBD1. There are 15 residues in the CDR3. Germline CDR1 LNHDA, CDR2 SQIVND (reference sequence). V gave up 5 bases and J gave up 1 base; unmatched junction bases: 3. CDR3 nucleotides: TGTGCCAGTAGTCTACAGGGGGCGAGCAATCAGCCCCAGCATTTT. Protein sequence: CASSLQGASNQPQHF.

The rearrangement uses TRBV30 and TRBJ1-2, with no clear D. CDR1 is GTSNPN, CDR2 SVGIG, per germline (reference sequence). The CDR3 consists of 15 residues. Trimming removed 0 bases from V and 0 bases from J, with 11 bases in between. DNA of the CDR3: TGTGCCTGGAGTGTTTCATTCTATACTAACTATGGCTACACCTTC. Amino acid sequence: CAWSVSFYTNYGYTF.

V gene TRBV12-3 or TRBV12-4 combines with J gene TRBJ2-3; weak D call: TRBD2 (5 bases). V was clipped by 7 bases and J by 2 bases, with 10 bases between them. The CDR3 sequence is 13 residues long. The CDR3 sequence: CASTRGSTDTQYF. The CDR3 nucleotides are TGTGCCAGCACCCGCGGGTCCACAGATACGCAGTATTTT.